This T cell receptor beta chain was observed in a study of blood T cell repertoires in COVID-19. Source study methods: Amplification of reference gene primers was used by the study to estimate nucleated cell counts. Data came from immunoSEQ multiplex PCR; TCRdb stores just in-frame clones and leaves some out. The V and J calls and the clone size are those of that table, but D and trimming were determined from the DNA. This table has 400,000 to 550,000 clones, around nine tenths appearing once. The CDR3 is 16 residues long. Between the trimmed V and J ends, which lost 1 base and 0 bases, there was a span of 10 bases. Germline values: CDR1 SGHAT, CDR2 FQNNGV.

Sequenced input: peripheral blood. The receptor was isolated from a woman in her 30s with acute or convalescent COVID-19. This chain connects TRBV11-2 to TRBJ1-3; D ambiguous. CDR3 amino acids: CASSLAGMSSGNTIYF. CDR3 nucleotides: TGTGCCAGCAGCTTAGCCGGGATGAGCTCTGGAAACACCATATATTTT. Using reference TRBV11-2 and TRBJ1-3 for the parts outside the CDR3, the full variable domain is EAGVAQSPRYKIIEKRQSVAFWCNPISGHATLYWYQQILGQGPKLLIQFQNNGVVDDSQLPKDRFSAERLKGVDSTLKIQPAKLEDSAVYLCASSLAGMSSGNTIYFGEGSWLTVV.